This T cell receptor beta chain was observed in a study of blood T cell repertoires in COVID-19. Study summary: Italy, Spain and the United States were the sources of the convalescent and acute COVID-19 samples. T cells, B-cell-depleted T cells, or PBMCs provided the cDNA or gDNA that served as material.

Methods used by the authors: Reference gene primers were amplified, and this amplification served to estimate nucleated cell counts. The table came from immunoSEQ multiplex PCR; TCRdb's copy has only in-frame clones and leaves some out. The V and J calls and the clone size are those of that table, but D and trimming were determined from the DNA. The profile covers 85,000 to 120,000 clones, with approximately 84% appearing a single time and roughly 4% taken by the ten largest. The CDR3 has 14 residues. Germline V gene sequence: CDR1 MNHEY, CDR2 SVGEGT. With 2 bases removed from V and 10 bases from J, the gap between germline ends came to 12 bases.

This sequence originates from a human donor in a cohort sampled during active COVID-19. V is TRBV6-2 or TRBV6-3 and J is TRBJ1-6; possible D gene TRBD1, 5 bases. Material for sequencing was peripheral blood. DNA for the CDR3: TGTGCCAGCAGTTACACCCAGGGAGGCTCACCCCTCCACTTT. Amino acids: CASSYTQGGSPLHF.